The clone carrying this T cell receptor (beta chain) was detected only a few times. Antigen: not known. The data derive from a study of molecular identifiers for immune sequencing clone quantification. Study information: Split five ways in replicates, RNA from about 20,000 or 100,000 naive CD8 cells had four portions sequenced.

TCRdb re-derived calls from the PCR reads in MiXCR, one entry per CDR3 protein. The sample shows 490,000 or so distinct CDR3 sequences, roughly 26% of them seen only once. Using 10%, 30% or 50% RNA, naive CD8 libraries were derived from roughly 20,000 to 1,000,000 sorted cells. Naive CD8 T cells, phenotype CD8+CD4-CCR7+CD45RA+, were sorted. The CDR3 runs to 13 residues. CDR1 is MNHEY, CDR2 SMNVEV, per germline (reference sequence). V dropped 3 bases and J dropped 5 bases, with 7 bases sitting between them. Study findings and constraints: Clones that had above 20 RNA copies took up over 99% of effector molecules but under 1% in naive cells.

The TCR comes from a human donor in good health. Some libraries in this study had Jurkat cell RNA spiked in. What was sequenced was naive CD8+ T cells from blood, with Jurkat cell RNA spiked in. Described subset: FACS-sorted CD8+CD4-CCR7+CD45RA+ naive T cells. The chain is built from TRBV27 and TRBJ2-2, with D hard to call. The CDR3 nucleotides are TGTGCCAGCAGTTTTGGGGTTACCGGGGAGCTGTTTTTT. Its translation: CASSFGVTGELFF.